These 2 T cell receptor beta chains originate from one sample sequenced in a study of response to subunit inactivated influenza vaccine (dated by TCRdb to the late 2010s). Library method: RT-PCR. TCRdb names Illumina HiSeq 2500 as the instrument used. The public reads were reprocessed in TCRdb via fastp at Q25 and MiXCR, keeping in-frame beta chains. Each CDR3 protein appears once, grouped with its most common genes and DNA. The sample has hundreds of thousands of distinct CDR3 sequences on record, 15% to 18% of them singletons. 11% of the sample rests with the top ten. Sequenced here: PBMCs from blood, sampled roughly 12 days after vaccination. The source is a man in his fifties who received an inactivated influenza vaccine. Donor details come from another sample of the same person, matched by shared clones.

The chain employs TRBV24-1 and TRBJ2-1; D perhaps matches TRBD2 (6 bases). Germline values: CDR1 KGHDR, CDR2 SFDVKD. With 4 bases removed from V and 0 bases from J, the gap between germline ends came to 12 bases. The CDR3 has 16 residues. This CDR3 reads CATSDGSGSSYNEQFF. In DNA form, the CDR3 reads TGTGCCACCAGTGACGGTAGCGGCAGCTCCTACAATGAGCAGTTCTTC.

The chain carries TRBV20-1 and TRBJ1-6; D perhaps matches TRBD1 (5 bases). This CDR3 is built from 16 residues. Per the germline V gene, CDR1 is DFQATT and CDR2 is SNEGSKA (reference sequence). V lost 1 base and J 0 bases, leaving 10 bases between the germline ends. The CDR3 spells CSARVRESSYNSPLHF. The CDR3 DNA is TGCAGTGCTAGAGTCAGGGAGAGCTCCTATAATTCACCCCTCCACTTT.